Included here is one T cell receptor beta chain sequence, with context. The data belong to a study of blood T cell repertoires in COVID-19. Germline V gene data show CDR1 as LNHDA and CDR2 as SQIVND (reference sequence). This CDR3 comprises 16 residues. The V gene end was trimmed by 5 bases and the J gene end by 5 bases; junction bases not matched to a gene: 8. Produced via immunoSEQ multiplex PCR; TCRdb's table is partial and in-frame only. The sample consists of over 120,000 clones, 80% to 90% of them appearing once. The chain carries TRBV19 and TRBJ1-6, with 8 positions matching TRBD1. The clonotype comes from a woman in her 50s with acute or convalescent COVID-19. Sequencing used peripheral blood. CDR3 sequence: CASSATGTGDNSPLHF. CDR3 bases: TGTGCCAGTAGTGCGACAGGGACAGGTGATAATTCACCCCTCCACTTT.